This T cell receptor beta chain was sequenced for a study of blood T cell repertoires in COVID-19. Turning to the study itself: Samples of COVID-19 (acute and convalescent) were obtained from the United States, Italy and Spain.

The repertoire was sequenced with immunoSEQ multiplex PCR; TCRdb's copy has only in-frame clones and lacks some. This sample has roughly 160,000 clones, with around nine tenths found just once. The sequenced sample consisted of peripheral blood. This TCR derives from a man over 45 with acute or convalescent COVID-19.

The CDR3: CASSSYRPGQGINQPQHF. The CDR3 DNA reads as TGTGCCAGCAGTTCCTATAGACCGGGACAGGGAATAAATCAGCCCCAGCATTTT. The genes are TRBV27 and TRBJ1-5; TRBD1 matches 9 bases. The CDR3 sequence is 18 residues long. Trimming cost V 4 bases and J 4 bases; bases outside gene matches: 14. Germline CDR1 and CDR2: MNHEY and SMNVEV (reference sequence).